This T cell receptor (beta chain) was recorded in a study of blood T cell repertoires in COVID-19 (dated by TCRdb to the early 2020s). About the full investigation: Collaborator samples came from the United States, Italy and Spain and covered acute and convalescent phases of COVID-19. The material from the prospective study consisted of cDNA or gDNA derived from T cells, B-cell-depleted T cells, or PBMCs. Deeply sampled blood TCRbeta repertoires from subjects exposed to, actively infected with, or recovered from COVID-19 were included in the dataset. The repertoires were made available in a free public database intended to serve as a resource for research on the immune response to SARS-CoV-2. Samples were obtained from the ongoing ImmuneRACE study (first 160 participants) and from over a thousand subjects provided by 6 global collaborators. Nearly every sample came with metadata listing a de-identified subject ID, COVID-19 status, age in years and sex. HLA class I and class II types, where available, came from metadata supplied by the sample provider rather than from assay-based typing.

TCRbeta CDR3 regions were amplified from genomic DNA by means of the immunoSEQ Assay, a bias-controlled multiplex PCR. In the source study's methods: Nucleated cell counts per sample were estimated from amplification of reference gene primers within the assay. To quantify the absolute abundance of each unique TCRbeta CDR3 rearrangement, sequence reads were collapsed and filtered. For each sample, productive Simpson clonality was calculated as the square root of Simpson's diversity index across productive rearrangements. Drawn from immuneACCESS, this table holds only the in-frame rearrangements with V and J called that TCRdb kept. Clones are partly lost; checked studies trace under half to an unresolved V gene and leave the rest unexplained. V and J calls and clone size are given by that table; D and trimming were obtained from the DNA. This sample has about 99,000 clones in its table, and around nine tenths of those were observed once. Jointly, the top ten make up roughly a sixth of the sample.

Inclusive of the bounding cysteine and phenylalanine, the CDR3 is 14 residues long. This entry keeps only the CDR3 DNA: 42 bases, framed from base 1. CDR1 and CDR2, per the germline V gene, are SGHTA and FQGTGA. A distance of 10 bases separates the germline ends of V and J, which lose 4 bases and 3 bases respectively. Whole blood was collected in K2EDTA tubes by collaborating institutions according to the institutions' own protocols. For TCRbeta analysis, collaborator samples were shipped as frozen whole blood, as isolated PBMCs, or as DNA extracted from either sample type. Worth noting for this clone: Its antigen target is currently unknown. No much larger clone is present one base from it, and per-base qualities are unavailable.

What the authors observed across the whole study: Clinical and demographic metadata were provided uncurated, with the amount varying by source and participant.

The origin of this receptor is a woman of 80 years or more in a cohort sampled during active COVID-19. Material for sequencing was peripheral blood. The rearrangement joined TRBV7-3 to TRBJ2-4; the D segment could be TRBD1, given 6 matching bases. The DNA sequence reads TGTGCCAGCAGCTCACAGGGTGGCAAAAACATTCAGTACTTC. It is translated as CASSSQGGKNIQYF.